The rows below give T cell receptor beta chains drawn from one sample of a study of cytomegalovirus exposure and HLA in healthy donors. Libraries were prepared by immunoSEQ multiplex PCR; TCRdb keeps only in-frame clonotypes and omits some of them. The sample records around 92,000 clones, roughly four fifths being singletons. Sequencing was performed on PBMCs. Every receptor here comes from a human donor in good health. Both conserved end residues are part of each CDR3. The D gene is left open where the match is weak. The listing skips clone size in some rows; elsewhere it reads once, few, many or a size class.

abundance	v_gene	j_gene	d_gene	CDR3aa	CDR3nt
.	TRBV27	TRBJ2-3	.	CASSLNTAATDTQYF	TGTGCCAGCAGTTTAAACACAGCAGCCACAGATACGCAGTATTTT
.	TRBV4-1	TRBJ1-2	.	CASSQEGDGGLYGYTF	TGCGCCAGCAGCCAAGAAGGGGACGGGGGGCTCTATGGCTACACCTTC
.	TRBV30	TRBJ1-5	.	CAWRGSRGQPQHF	TGTGCCTGGAGAGGTTCCCGGGGTCAGCCCCAGCATTTT
.	TRBV29-1	TRBJ1-2	.	CSVVGGGGKHRGYTF	TGCAGCGTTGTGGGCGGGGGGGGTAAGCATCGTGGCTACACCTTC
.	TRBV6-1	TRBJ2-7	TRBD2	CASSAGLAGDF	TGTGCCAGCAGTGCGGGACTAGCGGGGGACTTC
.	TRBV4-1	TRBJ2-5	TRBD2	CASSRSAGVGETQYF	TGCGCCAGCAGCCGCTCGGCGGGAGTAGGAGAGACCCAGTACTTC
.	TRBV18	TRBJ2-7	.	CASSPATPLTSGEQYF	TGTGCCAGCTCACCGGCTACCCCACTGACCTCGGGAGAGCAGTACTTC
.	TRBV11-3	TRBJ2-5	TRBD2	CASSGGLAGVETQYF	TGTGCCAGCAGCGGGGGACTAGCGGGTGTGGAGACCCAGTACTTC
.	TRBV7-2	TRBJ1-3	.	CASSLGGGSGNTIYF	TGTGCCAGCAGCTTGGGGGGGGGCTCTGGAAACACCATATATTTT
.	TRBV7-9	TRBJ2-3	TRBD1	CASSSNFRQGATDTQYF	TGTGCCAGCAGCTCGAATTTTCGACAGGGGGCCACAGATACGCAGTATTTT
.	TRBV19	TRBJ2-7	.	CASSVRGSRFSGQYF	TGTGCCAGTAGTGTCAGGGGCTCCAGGTTTAGTGGGCAGTACTTC
.	TRBV29-1	TRBJ1-3	.	CSVAGFSGNTIYF	TGCAGCGTTGCAGGGTTCTCTGGAAACACCATATATTTT
few	TRBV2	TRBJ1-5	.	CASSEFRHSSNQPQHF	TGTGCCAGCAGTGAATTCAGGCACTCGAGCAATCAGCCCCAGCATTTT
.	TRBV5-1	TRBJ1-1	.	CASSLQRNTEAFF	TGCGCCAGCAGCTTACAGAGGAACACTGAAGCTTTCTTT
.	TRBV10-2	TRBJ2-2	.	CASSRQEPTGELFF	TGCGCCAGCAGTAGACAGGAGCCCACCGGGGAGCTGTTTTTT
.	TRBV5-1	TRBJ1-4	.	CASSWSGGSEEKLFF	TGCGCCAGCAGCTGGAGTGGGGGGTCCGAAGAAAAACTGTTTTTT
.	TRBV4-1	TRBJ1-1	.	CASSQDGGRYAEAFF	TGCGCCAGCAGCCAAGACGGGGGGCGTTACGCTGAAGCTTTCTTT
.	TRBV11-2	TRBJ1-1	.	CASSLVFRATEAFF	TGTGCCAGCAGCTTAGTATTCAGGGCCACTGAAGCTTTCTTT
few	TRBV11-2	TRBJ2-7	TRBD1	CASDSRTGTGASEQYF	TGTGCCAGCGACTCACGGACCGGGACAGGGGCGTCGGAGCAGTACTTC
.	TRBV10-2	TRBJ2-2	TRBD1	CASSEWGQGNTGELFF	TGCGCCAGCAGTGAGTGGGGACAGGGTAACACCGGGGAGCTGTTTTTT
.	TRBV2	TRBJ1-2	TRBD1	CASSADRALLHGYTF	TGTGCCAGCAGTGCGGACAGGGCTTTATTGCATGGCTACACCTTC
.	TRBV5-8	TRBJ1-2	.	CASSSQFYGYTF	TGTGCCAGCAGCTCCCAGTTCTATGGCTACACCTTC
.	TRBV27	TRBJ2-5	.	CASRQQETQYF	TGTGCCAGCAGACAACAAGAGACCCAGTACTTC
.	TRBV6-1	TRBJ2-7	.	CASSEAVRGTEQYF	TGTGCCAGCAGTGAAGCAGTCCGGGGGACCGAGCAGTACTTC
few	TRBV19	TRBJ2-6	TRBD1	CASSMGQGRAF	TGTGCCAGTAGTATGGGACAGGGTCGGGCTTTC
.	TRBV11-2	TRBJ1-4	.	CASSLSRMGGGNEKLFF	TGTGCCAGCAGCTTAAGTCGGATGGGGGGAGGTAATGAAAAACTGTTTTTT
.	TRBV10-3	TRBJ2-6	TRBD1	CAISPGQGAGANVLTF	TGTGCCATCAGTCCGGGACAGGGGGCTGGGGCCAACGTCCTGACTTTC
few	TRBV12-2	TRBJ2-1	.	CASRIPGLAGETYNEQFF	TGTGCAAGTCGCATCCCGGGACTAGCGGGGGAGACCTACAATGAGCAGTTCTTC
.	TRBV20-1	TRBJ2-7	.	CSALGDYEQYF	TGCAGTGCTCTCGGGGACTACGAGCAGTACTTC
.	TRBV5-4	TRBJ1-2	.	CASSLASDRGYTF	TGTGCCAGCAGCTTGGCCAGCGATCGTGGCTACACCTTC
.	TRBV7-2	TRBJ1-5	.	CASSPNSNQPQHF	TGTGCCAGCAGCCCTAATAGCAATCAGCCCCAGCATTTT
.	TRBV7-6	TRBJ2-1	TRBD2	CASSLGGSGSMHEQFF	TGTGCCAGCAGCTTAGGGGGTAGCGGGAGTATGCATGAGCAGTTCTTC
.	TRBV5-4	TRBJ2-5	TRBD2	CASSLPTSGGGQETQYF	TGTGCCAGCAGCCTGCCGACTAGCGGGGGGGGACAAGAGACCCAGTACTTC
.	TRBV4-3	TRBJ2-4	TRBD2	CASSQETRTSGMILAKNIQYF	TGCGCCAGCAGCCAAGAAACCCGGACTAGCGGGATGATACTAGCCAAAAACATTCAGTACTTC
.	TRBV18	TRBJ1-5	.	CASSPRSGNQPQHF	TGTGCCAGCTCACCAAGAAGCGGCAATCAGCCCCAGCATTTT
once	TRBV11-3	TRBJ2-1	.	CASSSPGLNEQFF	TGTGCCAGCAGCTCGCCGGGACTGAATGAGCAGTTCTTC
few	TRBV6-1	TRBJ2-7	.	CASSLEAAVYEQYF	TGTGCCAGCAGTTTGGAAGCGGCTGTGTACGAGCAGTACTTC
.	TRBV7-6	TRBJ1-1	TRBD1	CASSSQTGPYEAFF	TGTGCCAGCAGCTCTCAGACAGGGCCCTACGAAGCTTTCTTT
.	TRBV2	TRBJ1-2	.	CASSEDAGYGYTF	TGTGCCAGCAGTGAAGACGCAGGCTATGGCTACACCTTC
.	TRBV29-1	TRBJ1-1	.	CSVEPVAGMNTEAFF	TGCAGCGTTGAACCCGTGGCGGGAATGAACACTGAAGCTTTCTTT
.	TRBV7-6	TRBJ1-1	.	CASSPRWGETEAFF	TGTGCCAGCAGCCCAAGGTGGGGGGAAACTGAAGCTTTCTTT
few	TRBV5-4	TRBJ1-6	.	CASSFQGEESPLHF	TGTGCCAGCAGCTTTCAGGGTGAGGAGTCACCCCTCCACTTT
.	TRBV7-2	TRBJ2-5	.	CASSLVSETQYF	TGTGCCAGCAGCTTAGTATCGGAGACCCAGTACTTC